This T cell receptor beta chain appears in the sequencing data of a study of spatial heterogeneity in lung cancer. About the research overall: The follow-up PBMC samples were sequenced whenever they were available. The median time to follow-up was around two years after resection.

Germline V gives CDR1 LNHDA, CDR2 SQIVND (reference sequence). V shed 6 bases and J shed 0 bases, with 16 bases lying between them. CDR3 size: 16 residues. This clonotype was counted at least ten times. Its antigen is undetermined. Time point denoted: blood at routine non-recurrence follow-up after resection. Broader study findings: Blood carried ubiquitous expanded tumor TCRs more at resection than follow-up.

Each CDR3 protein gets one entry after TCRdb re-called the 5' RACE reads with MiXCR. This table holds 35,000 to 45,000 distinct CDR3 sequences, about 22% found once. The sequenced sample was PBMCs, obtained at follow-up. This clonotype originated in a female donor with early-stage non-small cell lung cancer. The gene calls are TRBV19 and TRBJ2-3; D possibly corresponds to TRBD1 (5 bases). CDR3 sequence (DNA): TGTGCCAGTAGACCGACAGAAACCTCTAGCACAGATACGCAGTATTTT. Protein product: CASRPTETSSTDTQYF. Together with reference TRBV19 and TRBJ2-3, the CDR3 gives the full variable domain: DGGITQSPKYLFRKEGQNVTLSCEQNLNHDAMYWYRQDPGQGLRLIYYSQIVNDFQKGDIAEGYSVSREKKESFPLTVTSAQKNPTAFYLCASRPTETSSTDTQYFGPGTRLTVL.